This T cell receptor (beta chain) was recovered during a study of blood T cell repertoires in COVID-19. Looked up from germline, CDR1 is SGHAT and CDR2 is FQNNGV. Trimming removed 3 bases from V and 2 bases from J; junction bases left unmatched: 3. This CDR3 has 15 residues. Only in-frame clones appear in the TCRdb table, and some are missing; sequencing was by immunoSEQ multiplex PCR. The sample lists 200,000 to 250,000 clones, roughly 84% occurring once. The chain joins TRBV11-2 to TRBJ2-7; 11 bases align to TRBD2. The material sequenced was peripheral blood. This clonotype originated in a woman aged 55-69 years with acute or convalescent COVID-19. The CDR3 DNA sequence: TGTGCCAGCAGCTTGACTAGCGGGATAGCCTACGAGCAGTACTTC. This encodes CASSLTSGIAYEQYF.